This T cell receptor (beta chain) stems from a study of blood T cell repertoires in COVID-19. Assay: immunoSEQ multiplex PCR; the TCRdb copy retains only in-frame clones and omits some. The sample has fewer than 200,000 clones, around three quarters seen once. This CDR3 contains 15 residues. The germline V and J ends were trimmed by 5 bases and 2 bases, with 15 bases remaining between them. Germline lookup yields CDR1 SGHVS and CDR2 FNYEAQ. The receptor's source is a woman aged 70 to 79 in a cohort exposed to, infected with or recovered from COVID-19 (not recorded which). The genes are TRBV7-6 and TRBJ2-5, with a weak D call TRBD2 (7 bases). The source material was PBMCs or T cells enriched from blood (not recorded which). The CDR3 protein is CASSGRGSGQETQYF. Written as DNA, the CDR3 is TGTGCCAGCAGCGGGAGGGGGTCAGGGCAAGAGACCCAGTACTTC.